The T cell receptor (beta chain) described here comes from a study of blood T cell repertoires in COVID-19. The wider study: PBMCs, B-cell-depleted T cells, or T cells provided the cDNA or gDNA that made up the material.

With 0 bases removed from V and 3 bases from J, the gap between germline ends came to 9 bases. CDR1 and CDR2 (germline): GTSNPN, SVGIG (reference sequence). The CDR3 is made up of 14 amino acids. There are a few counts of this clone. TCRdb keeps only in-frame clones here, not all; method: immunoSEQ multiplex PCR. The sample records approximately 92,000 clones, roughly 87% being singletons. The sample comprised peripheral blood. The chain is built from TRBV30 and TRBJ1-5, with D uncertain. The source is an elderly man with acute or convalescent COVID-19. In DNA form, the CDR3 reads TGTGCCTGGAGTGTAGGCGGTTTCAATCAGCCCCAGCATTTT. Translating gives CAWSVGGFNQPQHF.